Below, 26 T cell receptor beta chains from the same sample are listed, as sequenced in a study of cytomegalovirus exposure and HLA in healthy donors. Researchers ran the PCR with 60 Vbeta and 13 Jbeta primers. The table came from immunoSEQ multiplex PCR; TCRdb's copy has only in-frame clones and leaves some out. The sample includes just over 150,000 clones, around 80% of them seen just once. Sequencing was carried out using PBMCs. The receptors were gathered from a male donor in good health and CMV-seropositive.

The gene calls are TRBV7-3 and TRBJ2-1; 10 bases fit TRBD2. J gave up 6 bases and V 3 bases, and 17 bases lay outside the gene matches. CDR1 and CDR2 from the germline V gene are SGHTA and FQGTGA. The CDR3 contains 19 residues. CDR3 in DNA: TGTGCCAGCAGCTTTTCGGGTCGGAGCGGGAGGGTAAGGGCCAATGAGCAGTTCTTC. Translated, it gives CASSFSGRSGRVRANEQFF.

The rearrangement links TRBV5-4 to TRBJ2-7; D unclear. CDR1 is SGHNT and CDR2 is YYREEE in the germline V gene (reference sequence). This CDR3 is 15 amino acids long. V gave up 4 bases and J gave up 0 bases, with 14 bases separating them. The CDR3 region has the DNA TGTGCCAGCAGCCCCCCTGGGCCGAGCTCCTACGAGCAGTACTTC. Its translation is CASSPPGPSSYEQYF.

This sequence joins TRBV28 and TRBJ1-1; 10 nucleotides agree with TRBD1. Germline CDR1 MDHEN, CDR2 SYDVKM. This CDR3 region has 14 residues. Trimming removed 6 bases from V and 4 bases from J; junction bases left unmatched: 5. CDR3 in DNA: TGTGCCAGCAGGCCCTGGGACAGGGGCACTGAAGCTTTCTTT. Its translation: CASRPWDRGTEAFF.

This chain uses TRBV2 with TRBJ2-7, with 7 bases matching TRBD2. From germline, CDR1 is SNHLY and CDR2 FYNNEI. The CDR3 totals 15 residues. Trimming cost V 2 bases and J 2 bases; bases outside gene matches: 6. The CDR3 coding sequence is TGTGCCAGCAGTGAAATGGGTGGGAGGGCCTACGAGCAGTACTTC. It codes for CASSEMGGRAYEQYF.

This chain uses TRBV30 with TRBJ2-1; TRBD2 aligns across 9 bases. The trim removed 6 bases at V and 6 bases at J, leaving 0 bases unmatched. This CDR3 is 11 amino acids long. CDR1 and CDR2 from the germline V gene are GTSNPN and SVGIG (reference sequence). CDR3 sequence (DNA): TGTGCCTGTAGCGGGAGCAATGAGCAGTTCTTC. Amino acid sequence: CACSGSNEQFF.

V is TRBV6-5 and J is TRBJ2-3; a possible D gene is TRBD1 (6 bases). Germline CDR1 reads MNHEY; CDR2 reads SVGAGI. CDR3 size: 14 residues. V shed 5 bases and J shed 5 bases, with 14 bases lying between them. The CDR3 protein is CASSRGTPRDTQYF. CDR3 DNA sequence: TGTGCCAGCAGTAGGGGGACACCAAGAGATACGCAGTATTTT.

The CDR3 DNA follows: TGCGCCAGCAGTCAATCGTGTAGTCCCACTGAAGCTTTCTTT. Translated: CASSQSCSPTEAFF. The rearrangement uses TRBV23-1 and TRBJ1-1; D is ambiguous. TRBV23-1 is labeled an ORF, and its function is uncertain. The V end was cut by 0 bases, the J end by 4 bases, with 9 bases between. The CDR3 extends over 14 amino acids.

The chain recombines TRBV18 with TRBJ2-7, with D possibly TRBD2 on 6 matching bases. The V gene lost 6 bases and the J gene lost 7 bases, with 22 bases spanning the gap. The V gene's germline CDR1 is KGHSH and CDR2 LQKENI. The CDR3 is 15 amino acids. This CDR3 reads CASSQLGREMGEQYF. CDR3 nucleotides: TGTGCCAGCTCCCAGCTTGGACGGGAGATGGGGGAGCAGTACTTC.

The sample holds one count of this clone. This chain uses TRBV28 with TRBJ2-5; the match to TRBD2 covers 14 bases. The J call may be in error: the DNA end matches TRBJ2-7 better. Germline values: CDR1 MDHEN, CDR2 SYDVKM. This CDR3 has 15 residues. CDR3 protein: CASTTGLAGAYEQYF. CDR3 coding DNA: TGTGCCAGCACAACGGGACTAGCGGGAGCCTACGAGCAGTACTTC.

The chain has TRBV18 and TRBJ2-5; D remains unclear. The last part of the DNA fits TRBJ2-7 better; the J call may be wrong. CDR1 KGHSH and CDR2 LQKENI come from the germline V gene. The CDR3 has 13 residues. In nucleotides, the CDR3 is TGTGCCAGCTCACCACCATCCCTAGGCGAGCAGTACTTC. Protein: CASSPPSLGEQYF.

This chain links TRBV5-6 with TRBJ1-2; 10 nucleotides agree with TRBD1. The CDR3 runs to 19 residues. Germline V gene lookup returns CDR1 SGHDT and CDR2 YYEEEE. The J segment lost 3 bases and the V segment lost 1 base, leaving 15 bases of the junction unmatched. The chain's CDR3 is CASSLPAGRPDRGDYGYTF. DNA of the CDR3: TGTGCCAGCAGCTTGCCGGCCGGCCGGCCGGACAGGGGGGACTATGGCTACACCTTC.

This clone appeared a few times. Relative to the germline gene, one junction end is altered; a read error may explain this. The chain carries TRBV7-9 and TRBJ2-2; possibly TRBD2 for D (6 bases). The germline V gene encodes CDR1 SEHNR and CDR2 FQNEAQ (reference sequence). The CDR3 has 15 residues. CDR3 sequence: CSSSLPGVGAGELFF. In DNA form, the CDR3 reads TGTTCCAGCAGCTTACCGGGAGTTGGGGCCGGGGAGCTGTTTTTT.

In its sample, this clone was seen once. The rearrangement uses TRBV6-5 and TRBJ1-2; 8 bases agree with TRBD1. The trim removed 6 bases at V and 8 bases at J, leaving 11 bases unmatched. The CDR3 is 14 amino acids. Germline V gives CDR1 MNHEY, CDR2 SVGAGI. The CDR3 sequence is CASSSPRTGKGYTF. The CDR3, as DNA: TGTGCCAGCAGCTCTCCCCGGACAGGGAAAGGCTACACCTTC.

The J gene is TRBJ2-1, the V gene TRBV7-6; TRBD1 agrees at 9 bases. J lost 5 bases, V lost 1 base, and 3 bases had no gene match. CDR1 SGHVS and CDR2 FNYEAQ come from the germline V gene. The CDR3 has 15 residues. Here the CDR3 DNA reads TGTGCCAGCAGCTTAGGGGACAGGGACCACAATGAGCAGTTCTTC. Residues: CASSLGDRDHNEQFF.

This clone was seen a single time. CDR3 region: CASSLQTNYGYTF. The CDR3 DNA follows: TGTGCCAGCAGCTTACAGACTAACTATGGCTACACCTTC. The chain has TRBV11-2 and TRBJ1-2; D call uncertain. Germline lookup yields CDR1 SGHAT and CDR2 FQNNGV. V gave up 2 bases and J gave up 0 bases, with 4 bases separating them. The CDR3 spans 13 residues.

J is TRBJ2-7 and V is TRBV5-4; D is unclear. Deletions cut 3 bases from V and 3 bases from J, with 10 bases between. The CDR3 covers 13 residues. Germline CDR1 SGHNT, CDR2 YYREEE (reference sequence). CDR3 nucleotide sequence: TGTGCCAGCAGCTCAGGATTTAACTACGAGCAGTACTTC. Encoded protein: CASSSGFNYEQYF.

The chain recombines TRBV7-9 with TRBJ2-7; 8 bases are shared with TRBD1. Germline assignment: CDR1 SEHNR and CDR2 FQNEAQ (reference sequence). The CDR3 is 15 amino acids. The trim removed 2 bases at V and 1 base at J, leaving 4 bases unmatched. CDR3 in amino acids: CASSLHRGYSYEQYF. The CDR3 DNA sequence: TGTGCCAGCAGCTTACACAGGGGGTATTCCTACGAGCAGTACTTC. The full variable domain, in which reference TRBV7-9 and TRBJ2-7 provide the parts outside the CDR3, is DTGVSQNPRHKITKRGQNVTFRCDPISEHNRLYWYRQTLGQGPEFLTYFQNEAQLEKSRLLSDRFSAERPKGSFSTLEIQRTEQGDSAMYLCASSLHRGYSYEQYFGPGTRLTVT.

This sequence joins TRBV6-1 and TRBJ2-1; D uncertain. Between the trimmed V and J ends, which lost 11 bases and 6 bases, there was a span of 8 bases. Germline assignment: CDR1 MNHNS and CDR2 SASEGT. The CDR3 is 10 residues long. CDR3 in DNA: TGTGCCGCCAAGCTCAATGAGCAGTTCTTC. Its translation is CAAKLNEQFF.

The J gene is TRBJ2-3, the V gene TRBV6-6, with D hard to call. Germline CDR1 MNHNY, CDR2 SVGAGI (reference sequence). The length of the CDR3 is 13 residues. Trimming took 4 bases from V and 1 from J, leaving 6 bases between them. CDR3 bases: TGTGCCAGCAGTTCCTTAGGCACAGATACGCAGTATTTT. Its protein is CASSSLGTDTQYF.

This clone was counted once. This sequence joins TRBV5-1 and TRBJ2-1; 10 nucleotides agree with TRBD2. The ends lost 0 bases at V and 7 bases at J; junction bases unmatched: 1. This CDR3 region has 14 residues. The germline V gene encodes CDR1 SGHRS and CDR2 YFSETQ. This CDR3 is CASSLETSGNEQFF. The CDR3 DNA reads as TGCGCCAGCAGCTTGGAGACTAGCGGGAATGAGCAGTTCTTC.

DNA for the CDR3: TGTGCCAGCAGTTTCGGCTCTAGCTCTACATCCTACGAGCAGTACTTC. This translates into CASSFGSSSTSYEQYF. The chain carries TRBV27 and TRBJ2-7; a weak D match, TRBD2 (5 bases). This CDR3 has 16 amino acids. V gave up 3 bases and J gave up 1 base, with 16 bases separating them. CDR1 and CDR2 (germline): MNHEY, SMNVEV (reference sequence).

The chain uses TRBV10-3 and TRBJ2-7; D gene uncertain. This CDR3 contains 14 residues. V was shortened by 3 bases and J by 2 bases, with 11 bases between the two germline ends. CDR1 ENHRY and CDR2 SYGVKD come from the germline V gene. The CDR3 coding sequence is TGTGCCATCAGTGATGACCCCCAGGCCTACGAGCAGTACTTC. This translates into CAISDDPQAYEQYF.

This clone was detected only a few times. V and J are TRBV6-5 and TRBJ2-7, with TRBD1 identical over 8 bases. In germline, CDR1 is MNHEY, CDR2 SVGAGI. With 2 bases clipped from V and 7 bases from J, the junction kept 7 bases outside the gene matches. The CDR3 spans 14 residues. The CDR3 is CASSYRTGSLEQYF. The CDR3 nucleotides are TGTGCCAGCAGTTACAGGACAGGGTCGCTAGAGCAGTACTTC.

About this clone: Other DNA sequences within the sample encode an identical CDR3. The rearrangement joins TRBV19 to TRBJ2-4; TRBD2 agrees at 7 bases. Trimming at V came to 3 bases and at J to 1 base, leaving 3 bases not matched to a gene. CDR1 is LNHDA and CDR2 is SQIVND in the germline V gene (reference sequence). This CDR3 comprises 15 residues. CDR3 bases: TGTGCCAGTAGTATGGGAGGGGTGGCCAAAAACATTCAGTACTTC. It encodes CASSMGGVAKNIQYF.

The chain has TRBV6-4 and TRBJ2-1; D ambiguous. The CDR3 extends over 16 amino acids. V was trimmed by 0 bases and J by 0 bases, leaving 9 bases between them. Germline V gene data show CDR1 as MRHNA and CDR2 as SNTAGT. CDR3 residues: CASSDSERSSYNEQFF. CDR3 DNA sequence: TGTGCCAGCAGTGACTCTGAGCGTAGCTCCTACAATGAGCAGTTCTTC.

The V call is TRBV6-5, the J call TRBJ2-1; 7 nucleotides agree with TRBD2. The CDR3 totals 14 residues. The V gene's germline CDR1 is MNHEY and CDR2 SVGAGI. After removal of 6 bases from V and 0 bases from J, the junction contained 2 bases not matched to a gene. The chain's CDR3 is CASRLAVSYNEQFF. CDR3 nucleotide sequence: TGTGCCAGCAGGCTAGCGGTCTCCTACAATGAGCAGTTCTTC.